These 4 T cell receptor beta chains came from one sample sequenced in a study of technical replicates of blood from a few donors. Libraries were prepared by immunoSEQ multiplex PCR; TCRdb keeps only in-frame clonotypes and omits some of them. Among 60,000 to 90,000 clones, about 96% were seen once, and the ten largest hold approximately 0.21%. Sequencing used T cells isolated from PBMCs. The source is a human donor in good health.

The chain couples TRBV5-1 to TRBJ2-3; 15 bases align to TRBD2. The CDR3 covers 16 residues. The germline gives CDR1 SGHRS, CDR2 YFSETQ. V was clipped by 4 bases and J by 5 bases; unmatched bases: 5. CDR3 sequence reads: CASSVGTSGRQDTQYF. CDR3 nucleotide sequence: TGCGCCAGCAGCGTCGGGACTAGCGGGAGGCAAGATACGCAGTATTTT.

V is TRBV19 and J is TRBJ2-7, with D possibly matching TRBD2 (6 bases). V was trimmed by 4 bases and J by 5 bases, leaving 21 bases between them. Germline values: CDR1 LNHDA, CDR2 SQIVND (reference sequence). The CDR3 covers 16 residues. This CDR3 is CASSKGGLPGVDEQYF. In DNA, the CDR3 is TGTGCCAGTAGTAAGGGAGGTTTACCCGGGGTCGACGAGCAGTACTTC.

V usage is TRBV6-1 and J usage is TRBJ1-3; D is possibly TRBD1 (5 bases). The CDR3 sequence is 14 residues long. Germline loops: CDR1 MNHNS, CDR2 SASEGT. V was trimmed by 2 bases and J by 2 bases, leaving 7 bases between them. Here the CDR3 reads CASSEQGTGNTIYF. The DNA for the CDR3 is TGTGCCAGCAGTGAACAGGGAACTGGAAACACCATATATTTT.

The J gene is TRBJ1-5, the V gene TRBV19; 11 nucleotides match TRBD1. There are 15 residues in the CDR3. The junction had 6 bases not matched to a gene; V was cut back by 5 bases and J by 6 bases. The germline V gene has CDR1 LNHDA and CDR2 SQIVND (reference sequence). The CDR3 protein is CASSGDRGKGQPQHF. CDR3 DNA sequence: TGTGCCAGTAGTGGGGACAGGGGGAAAGGTCAGCCCCAGCATTTT.